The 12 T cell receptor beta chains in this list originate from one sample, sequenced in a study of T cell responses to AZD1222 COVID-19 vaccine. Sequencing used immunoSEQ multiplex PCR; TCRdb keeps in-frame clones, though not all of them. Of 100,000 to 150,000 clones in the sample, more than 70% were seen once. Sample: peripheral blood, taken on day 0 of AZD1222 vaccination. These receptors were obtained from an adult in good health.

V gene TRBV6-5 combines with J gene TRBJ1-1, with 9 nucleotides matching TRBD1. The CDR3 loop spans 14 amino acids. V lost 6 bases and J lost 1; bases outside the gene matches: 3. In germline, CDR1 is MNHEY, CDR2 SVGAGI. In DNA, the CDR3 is TGTGCCAGCAGGTGGACAGGGGAGAACACTGAAGCTTTCTTT. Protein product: CASRWTGENTEAFF.

The CDR3 protein is CASSKGQGGPFQETQYF. As DNA, the CDR3 is TGTGCCAGTAGTAAGGGGCAGGGCGGGCCCTTCCAAGAGACCCAGTACTTC. The rearrangement links TRBV19 to TRBJ2-5, with D perhaps given as TRBD1 or TRBD2 (5 bases each). The CDR3 is 17 amino acids. The V end was cut by 4 bases, the J end by 1 base, with 19 bases between. Germline CDR1 reads LNHDA; CDR2 reads SQIVND (reference sequence). The whole variable domain, remainder taken from reference TRBV19 and TRBJ2-5, is DGGITQSPKYLFRKEGQNVTLSCEQNLNHDAMYWYRQDPGQGLRLIYYSQIVNDFQKGDIAEGYSVSREKKESFPLTVTSAQKNPTAFYLCASSKGQGGPFQETQYFGPGTRLLVL.

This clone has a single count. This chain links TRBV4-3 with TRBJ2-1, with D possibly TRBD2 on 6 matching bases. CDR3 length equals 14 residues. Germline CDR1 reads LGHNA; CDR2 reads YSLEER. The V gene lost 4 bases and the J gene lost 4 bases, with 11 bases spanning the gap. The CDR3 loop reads CASSPVGLYNEQFF. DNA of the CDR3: TGCGCCAGCAGCCCAGTTGGACTATACAATGAGCAGTTCTTC.

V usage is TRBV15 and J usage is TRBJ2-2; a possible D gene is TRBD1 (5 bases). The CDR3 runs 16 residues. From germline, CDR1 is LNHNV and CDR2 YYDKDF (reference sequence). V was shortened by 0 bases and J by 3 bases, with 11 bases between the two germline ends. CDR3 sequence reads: CATSRDSRRDTGELFF. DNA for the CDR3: TGTGCCACCAGCAGAGATAGTCGCAGGGACACCGGGGAGCTGTTTTTT.

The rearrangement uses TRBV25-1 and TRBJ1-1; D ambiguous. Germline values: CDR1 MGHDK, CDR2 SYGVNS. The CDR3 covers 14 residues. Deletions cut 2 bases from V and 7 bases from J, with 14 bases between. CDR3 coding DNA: TGTGCCAGCAGTGAAAATGGTCGTTTGGGTGAAGCTTTCTTT. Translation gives CASSENGRLGEAFF.

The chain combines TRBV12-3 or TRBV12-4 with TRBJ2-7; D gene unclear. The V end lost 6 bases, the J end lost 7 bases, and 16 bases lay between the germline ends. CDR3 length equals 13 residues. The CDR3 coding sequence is TGTGCCAGCAGCGTCGGGCCTTCGGAGGAGCAGTACTTC. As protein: CASSVGPSEEQYF.

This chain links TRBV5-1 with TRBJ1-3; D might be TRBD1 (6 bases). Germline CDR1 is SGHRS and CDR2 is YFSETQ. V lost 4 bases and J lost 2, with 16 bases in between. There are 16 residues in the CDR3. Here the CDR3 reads CASSLDGGGAGNTIYF. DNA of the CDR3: TGCGCCAGCAGCCTGGATGGAGGGGGGGCTGGAAACACCATATATTTT. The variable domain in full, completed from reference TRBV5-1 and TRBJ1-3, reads KAGVTQTPRYLIKTRGQQVTLSCSPISGHRSVSWYQQTPGQGLQFLFEYFSETQRNKGNFPGRFSGRQFSNSRSEMNVSTLELGDSALYLCASSLDGGGAGNTIYFGEGSWLTVV.

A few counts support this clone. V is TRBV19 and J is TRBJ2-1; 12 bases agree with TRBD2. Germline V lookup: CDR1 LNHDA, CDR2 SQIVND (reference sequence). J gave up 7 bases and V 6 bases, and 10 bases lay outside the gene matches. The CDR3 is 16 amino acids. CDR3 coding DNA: TGTGCCAGTAGCCTTCTAGCGGGAGGGCTGGGAAATGAGCAGTTCTTC. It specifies CASSLLAGGLGNEQFF.

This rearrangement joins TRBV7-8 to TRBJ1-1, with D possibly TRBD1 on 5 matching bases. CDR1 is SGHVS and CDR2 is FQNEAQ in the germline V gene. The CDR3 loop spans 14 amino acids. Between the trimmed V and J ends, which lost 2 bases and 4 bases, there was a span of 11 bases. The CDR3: CASSLIVGGTEAFF. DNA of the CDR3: TGTGCCAGCAGCTTAATTGTGGGGGGCACTGAAGCTTTCTTT.

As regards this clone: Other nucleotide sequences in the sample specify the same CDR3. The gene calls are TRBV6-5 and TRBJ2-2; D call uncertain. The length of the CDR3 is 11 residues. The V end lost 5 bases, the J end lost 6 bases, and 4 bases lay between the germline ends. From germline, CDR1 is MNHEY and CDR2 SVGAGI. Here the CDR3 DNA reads TGTGCCAGCAGTCGGGCCGGGGAGCTGTTTTTT. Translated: CASSRAGELFF.

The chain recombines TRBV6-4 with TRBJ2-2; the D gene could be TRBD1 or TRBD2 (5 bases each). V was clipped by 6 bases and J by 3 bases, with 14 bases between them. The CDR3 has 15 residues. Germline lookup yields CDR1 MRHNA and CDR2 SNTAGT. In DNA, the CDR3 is TGTGCCAGCAGCGAGGGGAGTCCGGACACCGGGGAGCTGTTTTTT. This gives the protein CASSEGSPDTGELFF.

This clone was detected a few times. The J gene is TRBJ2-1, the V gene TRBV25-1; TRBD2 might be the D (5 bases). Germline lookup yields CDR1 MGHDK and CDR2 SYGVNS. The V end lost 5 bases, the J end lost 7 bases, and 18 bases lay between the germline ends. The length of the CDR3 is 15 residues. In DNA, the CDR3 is TGTGCCAGCAGTTTGGGGAACCTTCTAGCAAATGAGCAGTTCTTC. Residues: CASSLGNLLANEQFF.